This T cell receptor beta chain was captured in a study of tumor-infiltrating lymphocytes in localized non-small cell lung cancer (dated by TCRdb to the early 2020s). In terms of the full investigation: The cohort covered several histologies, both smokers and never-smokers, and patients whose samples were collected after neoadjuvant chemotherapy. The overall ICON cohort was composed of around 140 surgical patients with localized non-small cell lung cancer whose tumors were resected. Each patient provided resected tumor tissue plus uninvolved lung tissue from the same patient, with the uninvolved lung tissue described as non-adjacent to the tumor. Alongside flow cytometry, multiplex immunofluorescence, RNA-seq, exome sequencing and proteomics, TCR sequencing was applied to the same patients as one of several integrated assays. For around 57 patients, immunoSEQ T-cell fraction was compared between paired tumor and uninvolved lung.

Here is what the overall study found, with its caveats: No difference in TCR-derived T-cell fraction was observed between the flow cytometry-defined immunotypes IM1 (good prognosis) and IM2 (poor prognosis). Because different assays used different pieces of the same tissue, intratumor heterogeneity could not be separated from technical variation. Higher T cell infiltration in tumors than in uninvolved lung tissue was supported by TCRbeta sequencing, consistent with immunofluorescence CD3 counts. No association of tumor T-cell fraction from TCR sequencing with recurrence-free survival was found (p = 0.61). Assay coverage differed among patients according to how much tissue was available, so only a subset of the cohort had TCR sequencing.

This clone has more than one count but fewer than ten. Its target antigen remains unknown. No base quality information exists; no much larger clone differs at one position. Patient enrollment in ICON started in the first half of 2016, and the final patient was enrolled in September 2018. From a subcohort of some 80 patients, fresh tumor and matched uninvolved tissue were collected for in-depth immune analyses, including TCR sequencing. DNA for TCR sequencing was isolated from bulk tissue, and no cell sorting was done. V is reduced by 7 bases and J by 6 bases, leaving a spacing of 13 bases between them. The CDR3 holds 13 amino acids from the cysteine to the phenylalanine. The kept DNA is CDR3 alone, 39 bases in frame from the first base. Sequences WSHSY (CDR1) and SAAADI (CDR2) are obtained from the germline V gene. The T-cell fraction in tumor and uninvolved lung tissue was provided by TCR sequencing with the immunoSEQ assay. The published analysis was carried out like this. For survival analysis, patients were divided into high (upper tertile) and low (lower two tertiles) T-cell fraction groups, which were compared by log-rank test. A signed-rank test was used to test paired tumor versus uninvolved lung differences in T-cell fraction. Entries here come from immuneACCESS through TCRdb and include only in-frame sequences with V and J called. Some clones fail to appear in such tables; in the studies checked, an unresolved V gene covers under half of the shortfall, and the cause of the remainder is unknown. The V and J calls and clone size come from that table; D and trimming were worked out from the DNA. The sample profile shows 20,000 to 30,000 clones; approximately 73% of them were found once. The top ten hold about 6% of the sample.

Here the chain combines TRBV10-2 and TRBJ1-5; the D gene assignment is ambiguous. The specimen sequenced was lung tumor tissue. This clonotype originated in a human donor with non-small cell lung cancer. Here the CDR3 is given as CASTESIGQPQHF. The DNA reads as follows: TGCGCCAGCACGGAATCAATTGGTCAGCCCCAGCATTTT.